These 13 T cell receptor beta chains came from one sample sequenced in a study of OX40 agonist ivuxolimab in advanced cancers. Libraries were made using the immunoSEQ multiplex PCR assay. In TCRdb, the immuneACCESS table is reduced to in-frame sequences with V and J assigned. These tables do not hold every clone; where another copy was compared, an unresolved V gene accounts for under half, and the others remain unexplained. The sample table holds 150,000 to 180,000 clones, of which 85% to 95% were seen once. Around 0.31% of the sample comes from the top ten. The sequences come from CD4+ or CD8+ T cells sorted from blood, collected in a trial of the OX40 agonist ivuxolimab. These TCRs come from an adult with an advanced solid tumor such as melanoma, head and neck, liver or kidney cancer.

The J gene is TRBJ1-4, the V gene TRBV4-3; the D gene is possibly TRBD1 (5 bases). From germline, CDR1 is LGHNA and CDR2 YSLEER. The germline V and J ends were trimmed by 0 bases and 8 bases, with 10 bases remaining between them. CDR3 size: 14 residues. For the CDR3, the DNA is TGCGCCAGCAGCCAAGATGCCCGGGGGGAAAAACTGTTTTTT. It specifies CASSQDARGEKLFF.

The rearrangement joins TRBV14 to TRBJ2-2; 10 positions agree with TRBD2. V shed 2 bases, J shed 1 base, and the junction held 7 bases outside the gene matches. The CDR3 runs to 18 residues. Germline V gene data show CDR1 as SGHDN and CDR2 as FVKESK. DNA for the CDR3: TGTGCCAGCAGCCAAAGGAGGAGGACTAGCGGGAACACCGGGGAGCTGTTTTTT. This sequence encodes CASSQRRRTSGNTGELFF.

This sequence joins TRBV19 and TRBJ2-3; 11 positions match TRBD2. Germline V gene sequence: CDR1 LNHDA, CDR2 SQIVND (reference sequence). The CDR3 length is 18 residues. Germline trimming cut 4 bases from V and 5 bases from J; bases unmatched to any gene: 14. The CDR3 DNA reads TGTGCCAGTAGTACGGGCCGATTTCTAGCGGGGGGAGGAGATACGCAGTATTTT. This gives the protein CASSTGRFLAGGGDTQYF.

The rearrangement joins TRBV4-1 to TRBJ2-6; the D gene is possibly TRBD2 (6 bases). Germline assignment: CDR1 MGHRA and CDR2 YSYEKL. V lost 3 bases and J lost 0, with 15 bases in between. The CDR3 spans 18 residues. For the CDR3, the DNA is TGCGCCAGCAGCCACAAATCGGGGGAAAGCTCTGGGGCCAACGTCCTGACTTTC. As protein: CASSHKSGESSGANVLTF.

This clone was recorded a few times. The V call is TRBV30, the J call TRBJ1-4; a weak D match, TRBD1 (6 bases). The CDR3 loop spans 16 amino acids. Germline V gives CDR1 GTSNPN, CDR2 SVGIG (reference sequence). V was pared by 5 bases and J by 1 base, with 17 bases between. CDR3 loop: CAWSGGGAKTNEKLFF. Written as DNA, the CDR3 is TGTGCCTGGTCTGGAGGGGGGGCCAAAACTAATGAAAAACTGTTTTTT.

The V and J genes are TRBV7-2 and TRBJ2-3, with D possibly matching TRBD1 (6 bases). The CDR3 spans 14 residues. The V gene lost 4 bases and the J gene lost 8 bases, with 16 bases spanning the gap. CDR1 is SGHTA, CDR2 FQGNSA, per germline. CDR3 amino acids: CASSSPTGLATQYF. The CDR3 DNA reads TGTGCCAGCAGCTCCCCTACAGGGCTAGCTACGCAGTATTTT.

The chain employs TRBV25-1 and TRBJ2-7, with unresolved D. V lost 2 bases and J 4 bases, leaving 6 bases between the germline ends. The CDR3 is made up of 12 amino acids. Germline V gene sequence: CDR1 MGHDK, CDR2 SYGVNS. The CDR3 DNA reads as TGTGCCAGCAGTGAAAAGGGATACGAGCAGTACTTC. The encoded protein is CASSEKGYEQYF.

The J gene is TRBJ1-1, the V gene TRBV28, with TRBD1 matching 7 bases. The CDR3 loop spans 14 amino acids. The germline CDR1 and CDR2 sequences are MDHEN and SYDVKM. After removal of 5 bases from V and 0 bases from J, the junction contained 3 bases not matched to a gene. CDR3 sequence (DNA): TGTGCCAGCAGTCCAGGGGGGATGAACACTGAAGCTTTCTTT. Residues: CASSPGGMNTEAFF.

The chain recombines TRBV4-3 with TRBJ2-5; tentative D call: TRBD2 (6 bases). V lost 0 bases, J lost 1 base, and 15 bases lay in between. The CDR3 runs 17 residues. Germline CDR1 reads LGHNA; CDR2 reads YSLEER. The DNA for the CDR3 is TGCGCCAGCAGCCAAGACCGGTTAGGAGGGGTCCAAGAGACCCAGTACTTC. This codes for CASSQDRLGGVQETQYF.

The chain combines TRBV11-2 with TRBJ2-5, with D tentatively TRBD2 (6 bases). V was clipped by 0 bases and J by 9 bases, with 14 bases between them. The CDR3 is 14 amino acids. Germline CDR1 and CDR2: SGHAT and FQNNGV. The DNA for the CDR3 is TGTGCCAGCAGCTTAGATCGGGGGTGGGAGGCCCAGTACTTC. Translation: CASSLDRGWEAQYF.

V is TRBV7-8 and J is TRBJ2-2, with D possibly being TRBD2 (5 bases). Germline V gene data show CDR1 as SGHVS and CDR2 as FQNEAQ. Trimming stripped 1 base from V and 7 bases from J, with 7 bases between. The CDR3 extends over 13 amino acids. CDR3 sequence reads: CASSLGGNGELFF. DNA for the CDR3: TGTGCCAGCAGCTTAGGAGGGAACGGGGAGCTGTTTTTT.

This clone was seen a single time. The genes are TRBV9 and TRBJ1-3, with TRBD1 as a possible D gene (5 bases). Germline V gene lookup returns CDR1 SGDLS and CDR2 YYNGEE. V lost 3 bases, J lost 2 bases, and 12 bases lay in between. The CDR3 is made up of 15 amino acids. CDR3 loop: CASSAGPAPGNTIYF. CDR3 coding DNA: TGTGCCAGCAGCGCAGGGCCAGCCCCTGGAAACACCATATATTTT.

The chain combines TRBV21-1 with TRBJ1-6. TRBV21-1 counts as a pseudogene. This CDR3 is built from 17 residues. The CDR3 sequence: CASSKVGEVPLGSPLHF. The CDR3 coding sequence is TGTGCCAGCAGCAAAGTGGGGGAAGTCCCCCTTGGTTCACCCCTCCACTTT.